This paragraph covers one T cell receptor beta chain sequence. The data originate from a study of beta chain features in type 1 diabetes. This CDR3 is built from 13 residues. Germline CDR1 MNHEY, CDR2 SMNVEV (reference sequence). V was clipped by 8 bases and J by 4 bases, with 12 bases between them. All of the isolated RNA was reverse transcribed, so expressed TCRB transcripts were sequenced. Profiled with immunoSEQ multiplex PCR; TCRdb holds only in-frame clones, not every one. The sample carries 900,000 or so clones, roughly 17% recorded once. V is TRBV27 and J is TRBJ2-1; a weak D match, TRBD1 (6 bases). This sequence was found in a woman aged 18-30 years in good health. Sequences were obtained from naive CD4+ T cells from blood. As DNA, the CDR3 is TGTGCCAGCCGGCGGACAGAGTACAATGAGCAGTTCTTC. It yields the protein CASRRTEYNEQFF.